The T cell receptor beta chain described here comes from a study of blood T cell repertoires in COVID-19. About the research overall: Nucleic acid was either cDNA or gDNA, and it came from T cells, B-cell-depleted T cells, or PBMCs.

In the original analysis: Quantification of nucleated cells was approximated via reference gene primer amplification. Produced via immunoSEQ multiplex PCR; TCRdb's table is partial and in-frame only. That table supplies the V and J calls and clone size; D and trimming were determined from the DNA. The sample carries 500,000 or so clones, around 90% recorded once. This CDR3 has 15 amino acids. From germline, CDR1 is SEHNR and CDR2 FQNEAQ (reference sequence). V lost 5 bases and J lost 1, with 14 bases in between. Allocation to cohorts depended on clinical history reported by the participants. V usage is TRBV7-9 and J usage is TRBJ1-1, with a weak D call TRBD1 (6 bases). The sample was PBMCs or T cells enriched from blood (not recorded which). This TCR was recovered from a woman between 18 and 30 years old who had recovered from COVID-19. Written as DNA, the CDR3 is TGTGCCAGCAGCCCAACCGCGACAGGGAACACTGAAGCTTTCTTT. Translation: CASSPTATGNTEAFF.